This passage covers 22 T cell receptor beta chains from one sample sequenced in a study of shared clonotypes between healthy human individuals. Produced via immunoSEQ multiplex PCR; TCRdb's table is partial and in-frame only. The sample has roughly 2.5 million clones, around 90% seen once; the top ten hold 0.13% to 0.15%. Sample: naive CD4+ T cells sorted from blood. Noted subset: CD45RA+ positively selected. The receptors shown here come from a man younger than 35 in good health.

The CDR3 coding sequence is TGTGCCAGTAGCCATTCGGACACTGAAGCTTTCTTT. This sequence encodes CASSHSDTEAFF. The chain recombines TRBV19 with TRBJ1-1; D is unresolved. Germline CDR1 is LNHDA and CDR2 is SQIVND (reference sequence). CDR3 length equals 12 residues. Trimming took 6 bases from V and 3 from J, leaving 8 bases between them.

The gene calls are TRBV6-5 and TRBJ1-2; D is undetermined. The CDR3 loop spans 14 amino acids. Trimming removed 5 bases from V and 6 bases from J, with 16 bases in between. CDR1 and CDR2 from the germline V gene are MNHEY and SVGAGI. The CDR3 region has the DNA TGTGCCAGCAGTGTCGGGCGGGGTGCCCATGGCTACACCTTC. Its translation: CASSVGRGAHGYTF.

On this clone: Other DNA sequences in the same sample also yield this CDR3. The genes are TRBV10-3 and TRBJ2-5; no definite D call. V dropped 0 bases and J dropped 4 bases, with 6 bases sitting between them. Germline V gene data show CDR1 as ENHRY and CDR2 as SYGVKD. This CDR3 has 13 amino acids. CDR3 coding DNA: TGTGCCATCAGTGAGTCTTCCCCAGAGACCCAGTACTTC. Protein: CAISESSPETQYF.

The V and J genes are TRBV21-1 and TRBJ2-7. TRBV21-1 is an annotated pseudogene. This CDR3 is 13 amino acids long. This CDR3 is CARGTGDSYEQYF. The CDR3 DNA reads as TGTGCCAGGGGGACCGGCGACTCCTACGAGCAGTACTTC.

This clone was found once. V and J are TRBV30 and TRBJ2-1, with 9 nucleotides matching TRBD2. Germline CDR1 and CDR2: GTSNPN and SVGIG (reference sequence). This CDR3 has 14 residues. V lost 2 bases to trimming and J lost 8 bases; unmatched junction nucleotides: 7. Here the CDR3 reads CAWSFSRGRDEQFF. The CDR3 region has the DNA TGTGCCTGGAGTTTTTCTCGCGGGAGGGATGAGCAGTTCTTC.

J is TRBJ2-7 and V is TRBV7-2; D is unresolved. The CDR3 has 15 amino acids. V gave up 4 bases and J gave up 2 bases, with 15 bases separating them. Germline CDR1 SGHTA, CDR2 FQGNSA. The CDR3 coding sequence is TGTGCCAGCAGCTCTCCAACTAAAAATGCCTACGAGCAGTACTTC. As protein: CASSSPTKNAYEQYF.

With regard to this clone: This CDR3 is also generated by other DNA sequences in the sample. The chain uses TRBV5-1 and TRBJ1-1; 8 bases are a match to TRBD1. Germline-derived CDR1 and CDR2 are SGHRS and YFSETQ. V lost 4 bases to trimming and J lost 1 base; unmatched junction nucleotides: 3. The CDR3 runs 14 residues. The CDR3 is CASSPGQGNTEAFF. The CDR3 DNA reads as TGCGCCAGCAGCCCTGGACAGGGGAACACTGAAGCTTTCTTT. Combining the CDR3 with reference TRBV5-1 and TRBJ1-1 gives the whole variable domain KAGVTQTPRYLIKTRGQQVTLSCSPISGHRSVSWYQQTPGQGLQFLFEYFSETQRNKGNFPGRFSGRQFSNSRSEMNVSTLELGDSALYLCASSPGQGNTEAFFGQGTRLTVV.

The chain is built from TRBV5-1 and TRBJ1-1; 7 positions agree with TRBD1. This CDR3 spans 16 amino acids. V trimming: 0 bases; J trimming: 11 bases; junction bases outside the gene matches: 16. Germline CDR1 SGHRS, CDR2 YFSETQ. The CDR3 sequence is CASSLAPDRNTGEAFF. The CDR3 DNA reads as TGCGCCAGCAGCTTGGCCCCGGACAGGAATACCGGTGAGGCTTTCTTT.

This clone was detected only a few times. This chain links TRBV30 with TRBJ1-1; D possibly corresponds to TRBD1 (5 bases). Trimming left V 5 bases short and J 3 bases short, with 10 bases between. Germline V gives CDR1 GTSNPN, CDR2 SVGIG (reference sequence). The CDR3 length is 12 residues. The CDR3 DNA is TGTGCCTGGGTAAGGGGTTACACTGAAGCTTTCTTT. Residues: CAWVRGYTEAFF.

The chain carries TRBV27 and TRBJ2-7; 7 bases align to TRBD1. The V gene's germline CDR1 is MNHEY and CDR2 SMNVEV (reference sequence). The trim removed 0 bases at V and 5 bases at J, leaving 7 bases unmatched. The length of the CDR3 is 15 residues. The CDR3 DNA is TGTGCCAGCAGTTTATCAGGGACAGCAATGCACGAGCAGTACTTC. Translating gives CASSLSGTAMHEQYF.

This sequence joins TRBV2 and TRBJ1-5, with no clear D. CDR3 size: 15 residues. The V gene lost 2 bases and the J gene lost 4 bases, with 12 bases spanning the gap. Germline V CDR1 and CDR2: SNHLY, FYNNEI. This CDR3 is CASSELLGGNQPQHF. Written as DNA, the CDR3 is TGTGCCAGCAGTGAACTACTGGGAGGTAATCAGCCCCAGCATTTT.

The V call is TRBV10-2, the J call TRBJ1-5; TRBD1 matches at 7 bases. V was pared by 2 bases and J by 4 bases, with 8 bases of the junction left unmatched. The CDR3 is 16 amino acids. Germline V gene data show CDR1 as WSHSY and CDR2 as SAAADI. CDR3 nucleotide sequence: TGCGCCAGCAGTGAGGGGCAGGGGGTTGGTAATCAGCCCCAGCATTTT. Protein: CASSEGQGVGNQPQHF.

This clone appeared a single time. The chain combines TRBV10-3 with TRBJ2-6; D might be TRBD2 (6 bases). Trimming removed 11 bases from V and 3 bases from J, with 14 bases in between. Germline V gene lookup returns CDR1 ENHRY and CDR2 SYGVKD. The CDR3 totals 14 residues. The CDR3 spells CAGSSGSGANVLTF. The DNA for the CDR3 is TGTGCCGGTTCGTCCGGGAGTGGGGCCAACGTCCTGACTTTC.

The chain carries TRBV7-2 and TRBJ1-2, with 7 nucleotides matching TRBD1. The CDR3 runs to 13 residues. From germline, CDR1 is SGHTA and CDR2 FQGNSA. V shed 10 bases and J 4 bases; nucleotides not matched to a gene: 9. The CDR3 DNA reads TGTGCCACAGATGGACAGGCAGGCTATGGCTACACCTTC. Its translation is CATDGQAGYGYTF.

The chain uses TRBV6-6 and TRBJ2-7; TRBD2 matches at 12 bases. Trimming at V came to 7 bases and at J to 1 base, leaving 8 bases not matched to a gene. CDR1 and CDR2 from the germline V gene are MNHNY and SVGAGI (reference sequence). The CDR3 length is 16 residues. The DNA for the CDR3 is TGTGCCAGCACCCAGACTAGCGGGAGTGGGTCCTACGAGCAGTACTTC. Encoded protein: CASTQTSGSGSYEQYF.

In regard to this clone: Other nucleotide sequences from this sample produce the same CDR3. The V and J genes are TRBV6-1 and TRBJ1-5; possibly TRBD1 for D (5 bases). Germline-derived CDR1 and CDR2 are MNHNS and SASEGT. Trimming stripped 3 bases from V and 4 bases from J, with 7 bases between. The CDR3 has 13 residues. CDR3 DNA sequence: TGTGCCAGCAGTGAGGGGGGGAATCAGCCCCAGCATTTT. The encoded protein is CASSEGGNQPQHF.

The chain uses TRBV11-2 and TRBJ1-6; D gene uncertain. V lost 1 base and J lost 5, with 9 bases in between. Per the germline V gene, CDR1 is SGHAT and CDR2 is FQNNGV. CDR3 length equals 15 residues. CDR3 in DNA: TGTGCCAGCAGCTTAGGTTCGGGGAATAATTCACCCCTCCACTTT. Its translation is CASSLGSGNNSPLHF.

This sequence joins TRBV6-5 and TRBJ2-2, with D hard to call. The CDR3 extends over 12 amino acids. Trimming pared 8 bases from V and 2 bases from J, leaving 6 bases between. CDR1 MNHEY and CDR2 SVGAGI come from the germline V gene. The CDR3 DNA is TGTGCCAGCTCTGATAACACCGGGGAGCTGTTTTTT. This codes for CASSDNTGELFF.

The rearrangement joins TRBV14 to TRBJ1-6, with D uncertain. V shed 1 base and J shed 7 bases, with 8 bases lying between them. CDR3 length equals 14 residues. Germline V gene sequence: CDR1 SGHDN, CDR2 FVKESK. The CDR3 coding sequence is TGTGCCAGCAGCCAAGGAGTGTTGAATTCACCCCTCCACTTT. Protein product: CASSQGVLNSPLHF.

This chain joins TRBV7-9 and TRBJ1-4; unclear D gene. The germline CDR1 and CDR2 sequences are SEHNR and FQNEAQ (reference sequence). V lost 5 bases and J 3 bases, leaving 10 bases between the germline ends. The CDR3 sequence is 14 residues long. DNA for the CDR3: TGTGCCAGCAGCCTGGACGGCCCTAATGAAAAACTGTTTTTT. It translates to CASSLDGPNEKLFF.

The CDR3 DNA is TGTGCCAGCAGTATGCTAGCGGGCCAAGAGACCCAGTACTTC. Encoded protein: CASSMLAGQETQYF. The chain combines TRBV28 with TRBJ2-5; 8 nucleotides align to TRBD2. The CDR3 is 14 residues long. The V gene end was trimmed by 5 bases and the J gene end by 1 base; junction bases not matched to a gene: 3. In germline, CDR1 is MDHEN, CDR2 SYDVKM.

The chain is built from TRBV9 and TRBJ1-3, with unresolved D. Trimming pared 2 bases from V and 1 base from J, leaving 7 bases between. CDR3 length: 14 residues. The V gene's germline CDR1 is SGDLS and CDR2 YYNGEE. CDR3 residues: CASSVSRSGNTIYF. DNA of the CDR3: TGTGCCAGCAGCGTTTCCAGATCTGGAAACACCATATATTTT.